This entry concerns a single T cell receptor (beta chain). V lost 0 bases to trimming and J lost 3 bases, with 10 bases between them. Per germline, CDR1 SGHRS and CDR2 YFSETQ. The CDR3 is 15 amino acids. Generated by immunoSEQ multiplex PCR, the TCRdb table keeps only in-frame clones and is missing some. The table includes some 130,000 clones, more than 90% detected once. This sample was taken from a study of control samples from healthy donors and cancer patients. The clonotype was recovered from a man between 18 and 29 years old in good health. The specimen sequenced was blood. This chain uses TRBV5-1 with TRBJ1-3, with no clear D. The CDR3 here is CASSLDPRGGNTIYF. DNA of the CDR3: TGCGCCAGCAGCTTGGACCCTCGGGGTGGAAACACCATATATTTT.